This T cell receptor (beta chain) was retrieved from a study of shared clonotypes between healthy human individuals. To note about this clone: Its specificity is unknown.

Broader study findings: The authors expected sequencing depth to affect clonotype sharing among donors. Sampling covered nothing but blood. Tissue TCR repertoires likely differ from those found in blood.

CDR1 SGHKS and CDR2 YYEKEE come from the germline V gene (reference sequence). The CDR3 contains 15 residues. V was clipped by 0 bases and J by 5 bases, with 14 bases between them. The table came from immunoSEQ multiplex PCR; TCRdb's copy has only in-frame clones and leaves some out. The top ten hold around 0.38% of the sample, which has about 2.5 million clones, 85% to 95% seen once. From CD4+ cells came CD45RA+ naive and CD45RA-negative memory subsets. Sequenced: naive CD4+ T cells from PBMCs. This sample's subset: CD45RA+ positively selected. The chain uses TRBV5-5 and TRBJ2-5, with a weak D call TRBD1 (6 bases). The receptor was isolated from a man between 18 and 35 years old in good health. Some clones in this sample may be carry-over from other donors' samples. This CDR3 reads CASSLDLGAWETQYF. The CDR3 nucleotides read TGTGCCAGCAGCTTGGATCTGGGGGCATGGGAGACCCAGTACTTC. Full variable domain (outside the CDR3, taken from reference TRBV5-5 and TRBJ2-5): DAGVTQSPTHLIKTRGQQVTLRCSPISGHKSVSWYQQVLGQGPQFIFQYYEKEERGRGNFPDRFSARQFPNYSSELNVNALLLGDSALYLCASSLDLGAWETQYFGPGTRLLVL.